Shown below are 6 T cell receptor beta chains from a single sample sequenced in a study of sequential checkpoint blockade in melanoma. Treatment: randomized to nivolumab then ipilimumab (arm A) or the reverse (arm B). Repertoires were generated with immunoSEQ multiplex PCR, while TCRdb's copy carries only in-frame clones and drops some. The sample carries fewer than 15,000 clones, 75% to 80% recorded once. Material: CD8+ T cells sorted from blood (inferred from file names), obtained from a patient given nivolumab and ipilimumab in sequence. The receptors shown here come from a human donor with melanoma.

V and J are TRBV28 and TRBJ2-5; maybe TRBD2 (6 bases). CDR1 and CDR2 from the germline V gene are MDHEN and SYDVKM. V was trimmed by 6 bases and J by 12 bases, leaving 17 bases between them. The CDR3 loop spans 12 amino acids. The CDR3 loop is CASRPGLGEEYF. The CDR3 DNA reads TGTGCCAGCAGGCCAGGGTTAGGGGAGGAGTACTTC.

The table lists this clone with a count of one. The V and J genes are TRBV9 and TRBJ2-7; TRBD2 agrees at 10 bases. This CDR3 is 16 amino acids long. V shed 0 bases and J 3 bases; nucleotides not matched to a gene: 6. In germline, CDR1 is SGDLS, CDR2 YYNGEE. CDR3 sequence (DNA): TGTGCCAGCAGCGTAGAAAGCAGCGGGGGGGACTACGAGCAGTACTTC. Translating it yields CASSVESSGGDYEQYF.

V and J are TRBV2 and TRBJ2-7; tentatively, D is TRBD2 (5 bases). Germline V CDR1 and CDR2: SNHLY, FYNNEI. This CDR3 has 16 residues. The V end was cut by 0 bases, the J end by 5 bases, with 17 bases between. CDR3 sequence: CASSEALLAEGHEQYF. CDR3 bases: TGTGCCAGCAGTGAAGCGCTCCTAGCCGAGGGCCACGAGCAGTACTTC.

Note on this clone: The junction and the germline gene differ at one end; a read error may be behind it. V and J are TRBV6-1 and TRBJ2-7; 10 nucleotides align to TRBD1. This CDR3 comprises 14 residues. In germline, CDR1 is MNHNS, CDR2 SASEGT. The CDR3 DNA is TGTGCCAGCAATGAAGGGACAGGGGCCAGCGAGCAGTACTTC. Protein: CASNEGTGASEQYF.

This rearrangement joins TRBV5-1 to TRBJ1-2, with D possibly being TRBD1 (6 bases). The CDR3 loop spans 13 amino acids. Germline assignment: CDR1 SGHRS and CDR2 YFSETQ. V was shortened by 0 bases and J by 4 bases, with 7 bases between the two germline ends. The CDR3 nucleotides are TGCGCCAGCAGCTTGGAAGGGGGCTATGGCTACACCTTC. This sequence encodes CASSLEGGYGYTF.

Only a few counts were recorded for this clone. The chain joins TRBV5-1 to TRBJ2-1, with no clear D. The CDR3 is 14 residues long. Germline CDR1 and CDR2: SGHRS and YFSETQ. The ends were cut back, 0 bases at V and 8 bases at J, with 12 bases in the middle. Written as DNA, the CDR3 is TGCGCCAGCAGCTTGGGGGCGTTTGGCGATGAGCAGTTCTTC. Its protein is CASSLGAFGDEQFF.